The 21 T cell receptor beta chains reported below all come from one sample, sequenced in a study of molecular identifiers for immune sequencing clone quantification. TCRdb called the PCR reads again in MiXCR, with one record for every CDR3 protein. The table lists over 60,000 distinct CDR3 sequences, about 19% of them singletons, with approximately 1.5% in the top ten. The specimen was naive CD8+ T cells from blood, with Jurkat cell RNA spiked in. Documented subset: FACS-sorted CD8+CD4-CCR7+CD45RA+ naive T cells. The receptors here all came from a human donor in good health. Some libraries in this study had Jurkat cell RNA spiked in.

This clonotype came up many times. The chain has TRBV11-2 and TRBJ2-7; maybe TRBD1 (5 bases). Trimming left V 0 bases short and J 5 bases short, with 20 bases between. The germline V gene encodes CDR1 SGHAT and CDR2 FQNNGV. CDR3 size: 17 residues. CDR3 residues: CASSLDWGTQGRHEQYF. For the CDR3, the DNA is TGTGCCAGCAGCTTAGATTGGGGAACGCAGGGCCGGCACGAGCAGTACTTC.

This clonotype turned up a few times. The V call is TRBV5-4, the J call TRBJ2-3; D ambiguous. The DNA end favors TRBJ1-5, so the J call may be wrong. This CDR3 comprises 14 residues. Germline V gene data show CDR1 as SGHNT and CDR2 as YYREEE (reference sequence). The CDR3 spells CASSLSGSTDTQHF. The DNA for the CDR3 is TGTGCCAGCTCACTTAGCGGGAGCACAGATACGCAGCATTTT.

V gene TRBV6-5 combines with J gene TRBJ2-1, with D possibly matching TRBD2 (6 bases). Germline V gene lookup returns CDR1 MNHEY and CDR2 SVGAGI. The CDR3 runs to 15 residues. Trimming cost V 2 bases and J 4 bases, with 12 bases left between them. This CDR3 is CASSYGWEAYNEQFF. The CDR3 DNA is TGTGCCAGCAGTTACGGGTGGGAGGCGTACAATGAGCAGTTCTTC.

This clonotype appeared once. The CDR3 nucleotides read TGTGCCAGCAGACCCAACAGCTGGAGGGGTATCAATGAGCAGTTCTTC. This translates into CASRPNSWRGINEQFF. The chain links TRBV27 to TRBJ2-1, with D perhaps TRBD2 (6 bases). This CDR3 comprises 16 residues. The V end was cut by 6 bases, the J end by 6 bases, with 21 bases between. Germline CDR1 is MNHEY and CDR2 is SMNVEV (reference sequence).

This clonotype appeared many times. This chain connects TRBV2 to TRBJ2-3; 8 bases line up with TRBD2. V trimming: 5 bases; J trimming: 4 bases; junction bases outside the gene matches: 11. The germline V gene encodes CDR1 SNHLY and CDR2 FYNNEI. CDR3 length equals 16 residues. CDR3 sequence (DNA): TGTGCCAGCAGTTACGAGCCGGGACTAGGAGCAGATACGCAGTATTTT. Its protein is CASSYEPGLGADTQYF.

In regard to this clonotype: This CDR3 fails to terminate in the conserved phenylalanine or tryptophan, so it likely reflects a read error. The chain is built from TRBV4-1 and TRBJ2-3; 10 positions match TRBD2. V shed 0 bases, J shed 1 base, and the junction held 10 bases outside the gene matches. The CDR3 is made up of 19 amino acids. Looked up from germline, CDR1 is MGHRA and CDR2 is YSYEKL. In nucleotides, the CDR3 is TGCGCCAGCAGCCAAGAAGTCGGGTCTAGCGGGAGACGCACAGATACGCAGTATTCT. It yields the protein CASSQEVGSSGRRTDTQYS.

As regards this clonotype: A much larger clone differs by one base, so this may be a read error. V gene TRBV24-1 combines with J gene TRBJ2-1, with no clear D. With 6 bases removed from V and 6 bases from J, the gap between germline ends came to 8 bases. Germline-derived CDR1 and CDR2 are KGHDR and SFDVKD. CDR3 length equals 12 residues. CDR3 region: CATSYRSNEQFF. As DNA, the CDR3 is TGTGCCACCAGTTATAGGAGCAATGAGCAGTTCTTC.

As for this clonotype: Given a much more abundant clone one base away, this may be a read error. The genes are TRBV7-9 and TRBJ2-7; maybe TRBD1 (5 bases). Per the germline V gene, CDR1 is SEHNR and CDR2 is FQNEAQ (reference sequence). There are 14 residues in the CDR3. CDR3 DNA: TGTGCCAGCAGCCAAAAAGGGGCTGTCTACAAGCAGTACTTC. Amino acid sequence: CASSQKGAVYKQYF.

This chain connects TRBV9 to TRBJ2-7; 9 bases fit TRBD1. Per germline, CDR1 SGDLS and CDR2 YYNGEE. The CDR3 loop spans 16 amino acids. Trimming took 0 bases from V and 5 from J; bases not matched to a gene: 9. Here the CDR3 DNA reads TGTGCCAGCAGCGTAGACCCGGGACAGGGAACGGACGAGCAGTACTTC. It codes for CASSVDPGQGTDEQYF.

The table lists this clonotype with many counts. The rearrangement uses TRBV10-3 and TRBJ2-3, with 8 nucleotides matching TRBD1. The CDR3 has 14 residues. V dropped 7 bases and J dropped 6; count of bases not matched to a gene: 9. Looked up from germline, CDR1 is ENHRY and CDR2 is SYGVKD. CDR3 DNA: TGTGCCATCATCGAGGACAGGGTTATTGATACGCAGTATTTT. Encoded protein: CAIIEDRVIDTQYF.

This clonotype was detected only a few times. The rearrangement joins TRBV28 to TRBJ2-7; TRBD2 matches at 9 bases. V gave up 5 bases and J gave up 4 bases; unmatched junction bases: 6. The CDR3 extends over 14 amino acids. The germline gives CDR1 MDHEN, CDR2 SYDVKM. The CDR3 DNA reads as TGTGCCAGCAGTGGCTCTAGCGGGATTTACGAGCAGTACTTC. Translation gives CASSGSSGIYEQYF.

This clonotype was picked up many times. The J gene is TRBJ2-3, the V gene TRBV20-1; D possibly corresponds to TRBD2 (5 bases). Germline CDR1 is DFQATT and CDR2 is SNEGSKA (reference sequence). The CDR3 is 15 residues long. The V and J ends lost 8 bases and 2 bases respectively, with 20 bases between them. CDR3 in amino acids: CSSRRRTQNTDTQYF. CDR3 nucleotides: TGCAGTTCTCGCCGCCGGACTCAGAACACAGATACGCAGTATTTT.

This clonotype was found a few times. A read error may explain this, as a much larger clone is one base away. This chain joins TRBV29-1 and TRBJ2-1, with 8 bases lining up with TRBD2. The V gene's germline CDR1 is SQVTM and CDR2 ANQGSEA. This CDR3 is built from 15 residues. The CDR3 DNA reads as TGCAGCGTTGGAACTATAGCGGGATCCTACGATGAGCAGTTCTTC. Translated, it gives CSVGTIAGSYDEQFF.

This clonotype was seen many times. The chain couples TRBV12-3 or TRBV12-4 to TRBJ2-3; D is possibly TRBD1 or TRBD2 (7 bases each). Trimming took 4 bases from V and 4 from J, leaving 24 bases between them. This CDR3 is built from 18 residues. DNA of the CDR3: TGTGCCAGCAGTTGGGACAGAAGTGGGGGGGACCACGCAGATACGCAGTATTTT. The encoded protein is CASSWDRSGGDHADTQYF.

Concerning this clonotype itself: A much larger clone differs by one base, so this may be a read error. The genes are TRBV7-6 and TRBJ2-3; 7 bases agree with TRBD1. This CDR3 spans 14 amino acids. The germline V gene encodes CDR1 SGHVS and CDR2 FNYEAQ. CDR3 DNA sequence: TGTGCCAGCAGCCCATGGGACAGCACAGATACGCAGTGTTTT. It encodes CASSPWDSTDTQCF.

CDR3 sequence: CASSYLAGGFYEQYF. CDR3 nucleotide sequence: TGTGCCAGCAGTTACCTAGCGGGAGGTTTCTACGAGCAGTACTTC. This chain joins TRBV6-5 and TRBJ2-7; 11 bases agree with TRBD2. Looked up from germline, CDR1 is MNHEY and CDR2 is SVGAGI. With 2 bases clipped from V and 3 bases from J, the junction kept 3 bases outside the gene matches. The CDR3 extends over 15 amino acids.

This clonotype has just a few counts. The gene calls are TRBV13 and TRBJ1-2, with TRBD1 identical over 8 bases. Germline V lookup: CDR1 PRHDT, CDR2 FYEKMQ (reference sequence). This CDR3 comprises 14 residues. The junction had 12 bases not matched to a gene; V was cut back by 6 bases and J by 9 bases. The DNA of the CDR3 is TGTGCCAGCAGATCGACAGGGGCCCCGGTCAGCTACACCTTC. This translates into CASRSTGAPVSYTF.

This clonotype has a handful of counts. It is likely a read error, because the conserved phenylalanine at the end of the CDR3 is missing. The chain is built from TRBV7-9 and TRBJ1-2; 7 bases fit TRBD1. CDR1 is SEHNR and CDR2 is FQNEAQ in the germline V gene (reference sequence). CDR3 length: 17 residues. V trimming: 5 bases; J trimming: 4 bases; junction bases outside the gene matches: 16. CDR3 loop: CASSPNSPEGGIYGYTL. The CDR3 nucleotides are TGTGCCAGCAGCCCAAATTCCCCGGAAGGGGGCATCTATGGCTACACCCTC.

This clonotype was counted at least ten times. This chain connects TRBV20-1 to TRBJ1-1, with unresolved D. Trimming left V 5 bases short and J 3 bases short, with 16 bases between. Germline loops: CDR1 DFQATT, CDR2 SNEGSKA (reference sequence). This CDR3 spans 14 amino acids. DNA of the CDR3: TGCAGTGCTCCTCCGCCCCGATTGGACACTGAAGCTTTCTTT. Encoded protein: CSAPPPRLDTEAFF.

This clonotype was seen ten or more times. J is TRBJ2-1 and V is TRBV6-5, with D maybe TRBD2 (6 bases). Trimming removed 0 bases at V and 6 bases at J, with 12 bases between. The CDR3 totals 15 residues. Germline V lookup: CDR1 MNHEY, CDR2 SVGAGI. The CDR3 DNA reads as TGTGCCAGCAGTTACTCGTGGGGGGAGAGCAATGAGCAGTTCTTC. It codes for CASSYSWGESNEQFF.

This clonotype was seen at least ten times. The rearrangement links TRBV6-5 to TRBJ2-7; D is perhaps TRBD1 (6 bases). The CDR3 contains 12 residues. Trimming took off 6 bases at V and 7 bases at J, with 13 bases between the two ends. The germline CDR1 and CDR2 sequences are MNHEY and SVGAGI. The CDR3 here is CASRTGSGEQYF. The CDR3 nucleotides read TGTGCCAGCAGAACAGGGTCGGGGGAGCAGTACTTC.